Here is one TCR beta chain with its context. Its matching antigen is unknown. This sample was included in a study of cytomegalovirus exposure and HLA in healthy donors. Germline CDR1 and CDR2: ENHRY and SYGVKD. The CDR3 runs to 16 residues. V was clipped by 2 bases and J by 7 bases, with 20 bases between them. Amplification used 60 Vbeta primers and 13 Jbeta primers. TCRdb's table, derived via immunoSEQ multiplex PCR, lists solely in-frame clones and lacks some. In the table there are roughly 54,000 clones, roughly 79% of which are singletons. Study-level results: In a later analysis, specific HLA alleles were associated with under 20,000 TCR beta sequences at a 0.05 false discovery rate. It has been reported that TCR beta sequences accurately predicted the HLA-A and HLA-B alleles of most subjects.

This chain joins TRBV10-3 and TRBJ1-2; a possible D gene is TRBD1 (5 bases). Sequences were obtained from PBMCs. This sequence originates from a man between 50 and 59 years old in good health and CMV-seronegative. The CDR3 DNA follows: TGTGCCATCAGTGAGACAACGGGACTCCCCCAGGGTGGCTACACCTTC. Residues: CAISETTGLPQGGYTF.